Below, 24 T cell receptor beta chains from the same sample are listed, as sequenced in a study of blood T cell repertoires in COVID-19. Profiling relied on immunoSEQ multiplex PCR, and the TCRdb table lists in-frame clones only, not all of them. The table includes under 300,000 clones, over 75% detected once. What was sequenced was peripheral blood. All receptors derive from a woman aged 40 to 49 who had recovered from COVID-19.

The chain recombines TRBV11-2 with TRBJ2-7, with 9 nucleotides matching TRBD1. V lost 5 bases to trimming and J lost 6 bases; unmatched junction nucleotides: 8. CDR1 and CDR2 (germline): SGHAT, FQNNGV. The CDR3 is 14 amino acids. CDR3: CASSPGTGRGEQYF. The CDR3 nucleotides are TGTGCCAGCAGCCCTGGGACAGGGAGGGGCGAGCAGTACTTC.

The chain carries TRBV19 and TRBJ1-2; 11 bases fit TRBD1. The CDR3 runs 15 residues. With 7 bases clipped from V and 4 bases from J, the junction kept 8 bases outside the gene matches. CDR1 LNHDA and CDR2 SQIVND come from the germline V gene (reference sequence). The CDR3 sequence is CASTADRGRSYGYTF. The CDR3 DNA reads as TGTGCCAGTACTGCGGACAGGGGGCGCTCCTATGGCTACACCTTC.

This sequence joins TRBV5-5 and TRBJ1-2; D unresolved. The CDR3 covers 16 residues. Germline V gene lookup returns CDR1 SGHKS and CDR2 YYEKEE (reference sequence). Trimming removed 4 bases at V and 0 bases at J, with 16 bases between. The CDR3 DNA reads TGTGCCAGCAGCCACGAACCCTCTGGAGCTAACTATGGCTACACCTTC. The encoded protein is CASSHEPSGANYGYTF.

This clone was detected only a few times. CDR3 in DNA: TGTGCCAGCAGTTACTCGAAAGGGGGATGGAATAATTCACCCCTCCACTTT. It specifies CASSYSKGGWNNSPLHF. The chain uses TRBV6-2 or TRBV6-3 and TRBJ1-6, with D possibly being TRBD1 (6 bases). V was pared by 0 bases and J by 5 bases, with 14 bases between. The CDR3 has 17 residues. Germline values: CDR1 MNHEY, CDR2 SVGEGT.

The V gene is TRBV7-8, the J gene TRBJ1-4, with 12 nucleotides matching TRBD1. This CDR3 has 16 amino acids. Germline V lookup: CDR1 SGHVS, CDR2 FQNEAQ. V lost 4 bases to trimming and J lost 8 bases; unmatched junction nucleotides: 8. The CDR3 here is CASSSGTGGALEKLFF. CDR3 DNA sequence: TGTGCCAGCAGCTCGGGGACAGGGGGCGCATTGGAAAAACTGTTTTTT.

This rearrangement joins TRBV2 to TRBJ1-3, with D possibly TRBD1 on 5 matching bases. Trimming stripped 5 bases from V and 0 bases from J, with 14 bases between. The CDR3 is 16 amino acids. Per germline, CDR1 SNHLY and CDR2 FYNNEI. CDR3 bases: TGTGCCAGCAGTTTAAGGGGAGGAGGCTCTGGAAACACCATATATTTT. Its protein is CASSLRGGGSGNTIYF.

V usage is TRBV24-1 and J usage is TRBJ2-2, with D possibly TRBD1 on 6 matching bases. The CDR3 spans 18 residues. The V and J ends lost 9 bases and 5 bases respectively, with 27 bases between them. Germline V lookup: CDR1 KGHDR, CDR2 SFDVKD. The CDR3 sequence is CATGRSIGAGAETGELFF. The DNA for the CDR3 is TGTGCCACCGGCAGGTCTATCGGTGCAGGGGCGGAAACCGGGGAGCTGTTTTTT.

This rearrangement joins TRBV19 to TRBJ2-5; 7 bases align to TRBD2. The germline gives CDR1 LNHDA, CDR2 SQIVND (reference sequence). The length of the CDR3 is 13 residues. Trimming cost V 4 bases and J 3 bases; bases outside gene matches: 2. CDR3 loop: CASSTGREETQYF. The CDR3 region has the DNA TGTGCCAGTAGTACAGGGAGGGAAGAGACCCAGTACTTC.

A single count supports this clone. The chain combines TRBV24-1 with TRBJ2-1; TRBD2 matches at 7 bases. CDR3 length: 12 amino acids. Per germline, CDR1 KGHDR and CDR2 SFDVKD. With V trimmed by 5 bases and J by 7 bases, 1 base remained unmatched. The CDR3 region is CATSVGLNEQFF. The CDR3 nucleotides are TGTGCCACCAGTGTGGGACTAAATGAGCAGTTCTTC.

The chain combines TRBV4-1 with TRBJ2-7, with D possibly TRBD2 on 6 matching bases. This CDR3 contains 15 residues. V lost 5 bases to trimming and J lost 3 bases, with 17 bases between them. Germline V gene lookup returns CDR1 MGHRA and CDR2 YSYEKL. The CDR3 DNA sequence: TGCGCCAGCAGCTTTTTCGGGACTGCTGGCTACGAGCAGTACTTC. Its translation is CASSFFGTAGYEQYF.

This clone came up a few times. The chain joins TRBV5-8 to TRBJ1-6; no reliable D call. Trimming cost V 3 bases and J 6 bases, with 16 bases left between them. This CDR3 is built from 16 residues. Germline CDR1 reads SGHTS; CDR2 reads YDEGEE. The CDR3 nucleotides are TGTGCCAGCAGCTCTGAGCGGGCCGTGGGTAATTCACCCCTCCACTTT. Protein product: CASSSERAVGNSPLHF.

The chain employs TRBV4-1 and TRBJ2-5; 8 nucleotides match TRBD2. Germline V gene data show CDR1 as MGHRA and CDR2 as YSYEKL. The ends lost 0 bases at V and 5 bases at J; junction bases unmatched: 17. The CDR3 extends over 19 amino acids. CDR3 protein: CASSQEVESGSLMGETQYF. The CDR3 DNA reads TGCGCCAGCAGCCAAGAGGTGGAGAGCGGGAGTTTGATGGGGGAGACCCAGTACTTC.

This clone was counted a single time. The J gene is TRBJ2-7, the V gene TRBV7-9; a possible D gene is TRBD1 (6 bases). The germline V gene encodes CDR1 SEHNR and CDR2 FQNEAQ (reference sequence). Trimming cost V 4 bases and J 6 bases, with 16 bases left between them. This CDR3 has 14 amino acids. The CDR3 loop reads CASSSPNRVSEQYF. The CDR3 nucleotides are TGTGCCAGCAGCTCGCCAAACAGGGTTTCCGAGCAGTACTTC.

The V gene is TRBV3-1 (or the pseudogene TRBV3-2), the J gene TRBJ2-2, with TRBD2 identical over 12 bases. With 3 bases clipped from V and 0 bases from J, the junction kept 8 bases outside the gene matches. The length of the CDR3 is 19 residues. Per germline, CDR1 LGHDT and CDR2 YNNKEL (reference sequence). The DNA of the CDR3 is TGTGCCAGCAGCCAGGGCGGGACTAGCGGGTTCGCGAACACCGGGGAGCTGTTTTTT. This encodes CASSQGGTSGFANTGELFF.

The chain carries TRBV2 and TRBJ1-3; D is perhaps TRBD1 (5 bases). The CDR3 totals 16 residues. Germline V gene lookup returns CDR1 SNHLY and CDR2 FYNNEI. V lost 8 bases and J lost 0, with 17 bases in between. The CDR3 reads CASEPWGLLSGNTIYF. CDR3 in DNA: TGTGCCAGCGAGCCCTGGGGACTTCTCTCTGGAAACACCATATATTTT.

V usage is TRBV7-8 and J usage is TRBJ1-5, with D uncertain. CDR3 length equals 17 residues. Deletions cut 0 bases from V and 0 bases from J, with 12 bases between. Per germline, CDR1 SGHVS and CDR2 FQNEAQ. The CDR3 sequence: CASSLALGQISNQPQHF. For the CDR3, the DNA is TGTGCCAGCAGCTTAGCGCTGGGCCAGATTAGCAATCAGCCCCAGCATTTT.

J is TRBJ2-1 and V is TRBV28; 9 positions agree with TRBD1. CDR3 length equals 14 residues. The germline gives CDR1 MDHEN, CDR2 SYDVKM. Losses at the gene ends were 9 bases for V and 6 bases for J; bases not matched to a gene: 9. In nucleotides, the CDR3 is TGTGCCAGTATCGGACAGGGGAGATTCAATGAGCAGTTCTTC. Translation gives CASIGQGRFNEQFF.

This clone was picked up one time. The CDR3 protein is CASSYGGVDTEAFF. In DNA, the CDR3 is TGTGCCAGCAGTTACGGGGGGGTAGACACTGAAGCTTTCTTT. The J gene is TRBJ1-1, the V gene TRBV6-6; D perhaps matches TRBD1 (5 bases). The V and J ends lost 2 bases and 3 bases respectively, with 10 bases between them. Germline assignment: CDR1 MNHNY and CDR2 SVGAGI (reference sequence). CDR3 length equals 14 residues.

This chain uses TRBV11-3 with TRBJ2-3, with 9 nucleotides matching TRBD2. Trimming cost V 5 bases and J 1 base; bases outside gene matches: 4. Germline V gene lookup returns CDR1 SGHNT and CDR2 YENEEA. This CDR3 comprises 15 residues. This chain's CDR3 is CASSGRTSGTDTQYF. The CDR3 bases are TGTGCCAGCAGCGGGAGGACTAGCGGCACAGATACGCAGTATTTT.

The V gene is TRBV6-2 or TRBV6-3, the J gene TRBJ1-5; the D is unclear. The CDR3 runs to 15 residues. Trimming removed 6 bases from V and 1 base from J, with 13 bases in between. The germline gives CDR1 MNHEY, CDR2 SVGEGT. The CDR3 spells CASSDGGSSNQPQHF. As DNA, the CDR3 is TGTGCCAGCAGCGACGGAGGGTCGAGCAATCAGCCCCAGCATTTT.

The chain has TRBV19 and TRBJ1-1; D uncertain. In germline, CDR1 is LNHDA, CDR2 SQIVND (reference sequence). V was cut by 8 bases and J by 0 bases, with 16 bases left in between. There are 15 residues in the CDR3. The DNA of the CDR3 is TGTGCCAGTGATAATCCGACAAAAGTGAACACTGAAGCTTTCTTT. Translating it yields CASDNPTKVNTEAFF.

This clone appeared a single time. The rearrangement links TRBV27 to TRBJ2-1; D is perhaps TRBD2 (6 bases). Trimming shortened V by 6 bases and J by 9 bases, and 12 bases separated the two germline ends. This CDR3 is 12 amino acids long. The V gene's germline CDR1 is MNHEY and CDR2 SMNVEV (reference sequence). In nucleotides, the CDR3 is TGTGCCAGCAGACTGATGGGGGGTGAGCAGTTCTTC. Amino acids: CASRLMGGEQFF.

The rearrangement links TRBV15 to TRBJ2-3, with 10 nucleotides matching TRBD2. CDR1 LNHNV and CDR2 YYDKDF come from the germline V gene (reference sequence). V gave up 5 bases and J gave up 6 bases; unmatched junction bases: 5. This CDR3 is 14 amino acids long. DNA for the CDR3: TGTGCCACCAGCCTTAGCGGGAGGTGGGATACGCAGTATTTT. Protein: CATSLSGRWDTQYF.

The V and J genes are TRBV6-5 and TRBJ1-2; possible D gene TRBD1, 6 bases. CDR3 length: 15 amino acids. The germline V gene encodes CDR1 MNHEY and CDR2 SVGAGI. Trimming shortened V by 0 bases and J by 8 bases, and 16 bases separated the two germline ends. The CDR3 sequence: CASSYSMGAAGGYTF. CDR3 bases: TGTGCCAGCAGTTACTCGATGGGGGCGGCGGGCGGCTACACCTTC.